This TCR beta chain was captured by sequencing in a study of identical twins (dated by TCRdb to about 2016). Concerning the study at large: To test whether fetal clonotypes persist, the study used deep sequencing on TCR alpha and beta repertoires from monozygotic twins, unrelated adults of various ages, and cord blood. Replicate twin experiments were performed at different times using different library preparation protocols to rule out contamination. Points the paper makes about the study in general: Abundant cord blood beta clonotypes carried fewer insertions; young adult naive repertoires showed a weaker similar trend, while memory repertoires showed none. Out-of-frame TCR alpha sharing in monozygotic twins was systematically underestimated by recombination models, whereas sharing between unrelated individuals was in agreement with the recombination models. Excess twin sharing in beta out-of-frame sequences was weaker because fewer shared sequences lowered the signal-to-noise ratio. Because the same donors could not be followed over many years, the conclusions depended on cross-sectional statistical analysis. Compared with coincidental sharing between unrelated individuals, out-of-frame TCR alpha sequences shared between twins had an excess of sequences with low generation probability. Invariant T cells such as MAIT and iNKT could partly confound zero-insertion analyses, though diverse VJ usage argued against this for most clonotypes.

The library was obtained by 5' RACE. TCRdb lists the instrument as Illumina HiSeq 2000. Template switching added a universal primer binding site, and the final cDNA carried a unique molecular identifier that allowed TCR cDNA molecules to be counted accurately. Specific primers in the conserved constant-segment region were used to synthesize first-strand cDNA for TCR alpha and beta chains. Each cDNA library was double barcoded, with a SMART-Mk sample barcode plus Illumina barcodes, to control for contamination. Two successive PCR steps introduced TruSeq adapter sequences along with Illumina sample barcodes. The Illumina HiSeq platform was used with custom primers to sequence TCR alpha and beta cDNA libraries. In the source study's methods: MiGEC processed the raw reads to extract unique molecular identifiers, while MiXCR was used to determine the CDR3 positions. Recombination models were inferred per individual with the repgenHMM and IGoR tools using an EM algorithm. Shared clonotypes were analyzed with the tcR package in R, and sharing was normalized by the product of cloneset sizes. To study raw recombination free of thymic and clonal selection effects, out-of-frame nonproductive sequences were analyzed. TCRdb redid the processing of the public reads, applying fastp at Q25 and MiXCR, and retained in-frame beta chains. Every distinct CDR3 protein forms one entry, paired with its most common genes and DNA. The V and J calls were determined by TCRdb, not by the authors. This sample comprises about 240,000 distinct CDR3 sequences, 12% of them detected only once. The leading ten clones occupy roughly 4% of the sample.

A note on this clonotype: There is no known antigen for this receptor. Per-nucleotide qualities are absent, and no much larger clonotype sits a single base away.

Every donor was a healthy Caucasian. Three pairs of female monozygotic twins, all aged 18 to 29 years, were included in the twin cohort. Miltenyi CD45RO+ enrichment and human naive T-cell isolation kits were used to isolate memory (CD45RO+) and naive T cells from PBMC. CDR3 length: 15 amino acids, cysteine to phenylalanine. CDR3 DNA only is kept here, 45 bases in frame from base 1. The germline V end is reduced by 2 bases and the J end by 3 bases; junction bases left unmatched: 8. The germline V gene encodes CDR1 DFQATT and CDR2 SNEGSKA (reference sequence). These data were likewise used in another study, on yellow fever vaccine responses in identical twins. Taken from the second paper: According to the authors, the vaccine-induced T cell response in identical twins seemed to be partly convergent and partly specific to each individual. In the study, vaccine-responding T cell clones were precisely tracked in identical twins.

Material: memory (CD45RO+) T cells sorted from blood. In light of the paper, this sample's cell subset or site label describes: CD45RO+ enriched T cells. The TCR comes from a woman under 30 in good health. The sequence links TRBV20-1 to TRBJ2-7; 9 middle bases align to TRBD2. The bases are TGCAGTGCTAGAAATCTAGCGGGGCTAAACTACGAGCAGTACTTC. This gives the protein CSARNLAGLNYEQYF.